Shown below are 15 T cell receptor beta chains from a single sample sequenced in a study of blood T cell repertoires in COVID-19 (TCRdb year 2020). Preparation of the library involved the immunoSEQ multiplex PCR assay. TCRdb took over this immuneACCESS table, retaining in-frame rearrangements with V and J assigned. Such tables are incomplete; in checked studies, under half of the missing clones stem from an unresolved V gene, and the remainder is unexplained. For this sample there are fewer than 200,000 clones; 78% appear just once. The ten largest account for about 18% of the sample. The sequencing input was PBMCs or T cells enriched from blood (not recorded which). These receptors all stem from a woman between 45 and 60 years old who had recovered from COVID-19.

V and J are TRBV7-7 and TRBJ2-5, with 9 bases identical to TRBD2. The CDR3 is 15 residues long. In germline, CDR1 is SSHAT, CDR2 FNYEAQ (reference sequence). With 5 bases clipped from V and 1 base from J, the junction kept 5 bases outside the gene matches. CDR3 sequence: CASSREGLAQETQYF. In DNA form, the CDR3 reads TGTGCCAGCAGCCGAGAGGGACTAGCCCAAGAGACCCAGTACTTC. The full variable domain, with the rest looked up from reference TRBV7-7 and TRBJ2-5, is GAGVSQSPRYKVTKRGQDVTLRCDPISSHATLYWYQQALGQGPEFLTYFNYEAQPDKSGLPSDRFSAERPEGSISTLTIQRTEQRDSAMYRCASSREGLAQETQYFGPGTRLLVL.

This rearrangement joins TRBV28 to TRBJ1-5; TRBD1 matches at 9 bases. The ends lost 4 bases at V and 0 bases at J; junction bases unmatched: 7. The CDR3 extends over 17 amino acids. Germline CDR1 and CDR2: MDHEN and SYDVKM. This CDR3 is CASSSGQGSLSNQPQHF. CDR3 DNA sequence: TGTGCCAGCAGTTCGGGACAGGGCTCCCTTAGCAATCAGCCCCAGCATTTT.

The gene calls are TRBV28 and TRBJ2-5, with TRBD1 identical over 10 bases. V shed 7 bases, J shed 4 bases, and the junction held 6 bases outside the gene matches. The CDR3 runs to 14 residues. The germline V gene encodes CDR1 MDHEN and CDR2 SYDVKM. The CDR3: CASKPGQGLETQYF. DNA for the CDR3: TGTGCCAGCAAACCGGGACAGGGGTTAGAGACCCAGTACTTC.

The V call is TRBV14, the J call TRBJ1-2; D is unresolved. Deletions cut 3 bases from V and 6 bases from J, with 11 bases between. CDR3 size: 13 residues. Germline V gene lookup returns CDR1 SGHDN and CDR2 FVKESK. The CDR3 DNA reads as TGTGCCAGCAGCCACTTAAGCGCCAATGGCTACACCTTC. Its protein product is CASSHLSANGYTF. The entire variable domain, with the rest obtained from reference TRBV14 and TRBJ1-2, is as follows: EAGVTQFPSHSVIEKGQTVTLRCDPISGHDNLYWYRRVMGKEIKFLLHFVKESKQDESGMPNNRFLAERTGGTYSTLKVQPAELEDSGVYFCASSHLSANGYTFGSGTRLTVV.

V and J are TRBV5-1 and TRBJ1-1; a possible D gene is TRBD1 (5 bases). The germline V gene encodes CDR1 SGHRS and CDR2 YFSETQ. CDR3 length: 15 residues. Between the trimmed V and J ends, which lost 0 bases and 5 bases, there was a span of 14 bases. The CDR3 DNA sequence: TGCGCCAGCAGCTTGGGGGCAGGACAAGGGACTGAAGCTTTCTTT. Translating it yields CASSLGAGQGTEAFF.

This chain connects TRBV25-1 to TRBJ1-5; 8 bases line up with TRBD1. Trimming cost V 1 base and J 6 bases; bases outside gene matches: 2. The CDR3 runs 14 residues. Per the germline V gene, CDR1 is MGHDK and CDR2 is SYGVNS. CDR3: CASSESGGGQPQHF. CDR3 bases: TGTGCCAGCAGTGAATCAGGGGGCGGTCAGCCCCAGCATTTT.

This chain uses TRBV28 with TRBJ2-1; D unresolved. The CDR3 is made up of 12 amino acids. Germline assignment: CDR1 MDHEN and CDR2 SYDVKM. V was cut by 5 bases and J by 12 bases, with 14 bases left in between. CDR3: CASSPGPRAQFF. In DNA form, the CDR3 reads TGTGCCAGCAGTCCCGGTCCCCGTGCGCAGTTCTTC.

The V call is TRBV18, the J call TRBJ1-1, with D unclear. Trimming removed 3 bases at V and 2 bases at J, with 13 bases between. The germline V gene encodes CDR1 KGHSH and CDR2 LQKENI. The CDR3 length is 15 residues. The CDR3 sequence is CASSPPGGFNTEAFF. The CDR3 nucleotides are TGTGCCAGCTCACCTCCGGGAGGCTTCAACACTGAAGCTTTCTTT.

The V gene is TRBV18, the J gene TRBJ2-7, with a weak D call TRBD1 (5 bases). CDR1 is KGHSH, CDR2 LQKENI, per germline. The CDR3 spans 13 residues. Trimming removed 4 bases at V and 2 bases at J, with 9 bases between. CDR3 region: CASSQTRAYEQYF. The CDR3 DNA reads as TGTGCCAGCTCACAGACCAGGGCCTACGAGCAGTACTTC.

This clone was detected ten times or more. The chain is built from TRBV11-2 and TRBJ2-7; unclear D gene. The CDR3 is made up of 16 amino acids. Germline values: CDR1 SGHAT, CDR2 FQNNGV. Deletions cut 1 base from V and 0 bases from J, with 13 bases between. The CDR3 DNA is TGTGCCAGCAGCTTAGGGTCCGGCTCAGGCTCCTACGAGCAGTACTTC. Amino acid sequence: CASSLGSGSGSYEQYF. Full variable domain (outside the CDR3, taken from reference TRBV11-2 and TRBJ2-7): EAGVAQSPRYKIIEKRQSVAFWCNPISGHATLYWYQQILGQGPKLLIQFQNNGVVDDSQLPKDRFSAERLKGVDSTLKIQPAKLEDSAVYLCASSLGSGSGSYEQYFGPGTRLTVT.

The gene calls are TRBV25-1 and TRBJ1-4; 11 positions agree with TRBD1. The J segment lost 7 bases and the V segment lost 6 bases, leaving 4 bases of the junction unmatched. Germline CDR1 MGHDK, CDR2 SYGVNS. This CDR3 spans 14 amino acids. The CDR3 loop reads CASRGDRGAEKLFF. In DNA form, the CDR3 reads TGTGCCAGCAGGGGGGACAGGGGGGCTGAAAAACTGTTTTTT.

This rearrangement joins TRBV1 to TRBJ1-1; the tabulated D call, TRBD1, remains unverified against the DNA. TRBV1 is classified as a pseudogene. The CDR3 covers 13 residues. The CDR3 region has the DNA TGCACCAGCCCCAGGGGGGTTTACACTGAAGCTTTCTTT. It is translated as CTSPRGVYTEAFF.

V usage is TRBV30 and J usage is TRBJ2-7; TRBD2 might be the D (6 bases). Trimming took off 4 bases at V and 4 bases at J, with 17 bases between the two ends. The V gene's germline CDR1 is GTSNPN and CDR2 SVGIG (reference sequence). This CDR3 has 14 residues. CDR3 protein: CAWTRGTVTYEQYF. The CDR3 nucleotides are TGTGCCTGGACGAGAGGGACTGTGACTTACGAGCAGTACTTC.

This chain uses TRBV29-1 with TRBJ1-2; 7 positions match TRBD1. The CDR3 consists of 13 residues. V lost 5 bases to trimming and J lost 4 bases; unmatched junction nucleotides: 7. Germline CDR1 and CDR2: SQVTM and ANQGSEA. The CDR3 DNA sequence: TGCAGCGTTTCGACAGGGACCTTCTATGGCTACACCTTC. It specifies CSVSTGTFYGYTF.

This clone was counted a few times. In DNA form, the CDR3 reads TGTGCCAGTAGCAACCCTAACCGAGGAGGCCGGGCGGGTGGTGAGCAGTTCTTC. This gives the protein CASSNPNRGGRAGGEQFF. The rearrangement uses TRBV19 and TRBJ2-1; tentative D call: TRBD2 (5 bases). The CDR3 totals 18 residues. The germline V gene has CDR1 LNHDA and CDR2 SQIVND (reference sequence). Trimming stripped 6 bases from V and 9 bases from J, with 30 bases between.